This entry lists 18 T cell receptor beta chains sequenced from one sample in a study of blood T cell repertoires in COVID-19. Method: immunoSEQ multiplex PCR; TCRdb's copy keeps in-frame clones and lacks some. Here the sample spans about 220,000 clones, approximately 86% being singletons. Sample: PBMCs or T cells enriched from blood (not recorded which). Every receptor here comes from a woman aged 25-40 years with acute COVID-19.

The gene calls are TRBV27 and TRBJ1-3; D is undetermined. The germline gives CDR1 MNHEY, CDR2 SMNVEV (reference sequence). The CDR3 runs to 14 residues. V was shortened by 6 bases and J by 1 base, with 10 bases between the two germline ends. CDR3 sequence: CASSATHSGNTIYF. CDR3 DNA: TGTGCCAGCAGCGCTACTCATTCTGGAAACACCATATATTTT.

The V gene is TRBV28, the J gene TRBJ1-1; 7 bases match TRBD1. This CDR3 has 15 residues. V lost 2 bases and J lost 2; bases outside the gene matches: 5. Per germline, CDR1 MDHEN and CDR2 SYDVKM. CDR3 coding DNA: TGTGCCAGCAGTTTACGGGCAGGGGGTAACACTGAAGCTTTCTTT. Translated, it gives CASSLRAGGNTEAFF. Drawing the rest from reference TRBV28 and TRBJ1-1, the complete variable domain is DVKVTQSSRYLVKRTGEKVFLECVQDMDHENMFWYRQDPGLGLRLIYFSYDVKMKEKGDIPEGYSVSREKKERFSLILESASTNQTSMYLCASSLRAGGNTEAFFGQGTRLTVV.

This clone was detected a few times. The J gene is TRBJ1-2, the V gene TRBV5-1, with D possibly being TRBD1 (5 bases). The CDR3 is made up of 13 amino acids. CDR1 is SGHRS, CDR2 YFSETQ, per germline. V was cut by 1 base and J by 6 bases, with 10 bases left in between. CDR3 amino acids: CASSLRARDGYTF. CDR3 in DNA: TGCGCCAGCAGCTTGAGGGCCAGGGATGGCTACACCTTC.

This clone was picked up a small number of times. This chain uses TRBV10-1 with TRBJ2-7; 7 bases fit TRBD1. Trimming took 6 bases from V and 5 from J; bases not matched to a gene: 7. This CDR3 is 13 amino acids long. Germline assignment: CDR1 WNHNN and CDR2 SYGVQD (reference sequence). The CDR3 is CASSGGQEDEQYF. CDR3 coding DNA: TGCGCCAGCAGCGGCGGACAGGAGGACGAGCAGTACTTC.

The chain couples TRBV6-5 to TRBJ1-2; D possibly corresponds to TRBD1 (6 bases). Germline V gene data show CDR1 as MNHEY and CDR2 as SVGAGI. The CDR3 contains 15 residues. Trimming pared 4 bases from V and 5 bases from J, leaving 17 bases between. CDR3 sequence reads: CASSSSGVVLYGYTF. The CDR3 bases are TGTGCCAGCAGTTCATCAGGGGTCGTGTTATATGGCTACACCTTC.

This chain uses TRBV3-1 (or the pseudogene TRBV3-2) with TRBJ1-2, with TRBD1 matching over 8 bases. In germline, CDR1 is LGHDT, CDR2 YNNKEL (reference sequence). V was pared by 1 base and J by 4 bases, with 8 bases of the junction left unmatched. The CDR3 has 16 amino acids. CDR3 nucleotides: TGTGCCAGCAGCCAAGGTCCTTCCGGGACAGGCTATGGCTACACCTTC. Translating it yields CASSQGPSGTGYGYTF.

This clone has only one observation. The chain joins TRBV7-9 to TRBJ1-5; maybe TRBD1 (6 bases). CDR1 and CDR2 from the germline V gene are SEHNR and FQNEAQ (reference sequence). This CDR3 has 19 amino acids. The V end lost 4 bases, the J end lost 2 bases, and 24 bases lay between the germline ends. The CDR3 spells CASSSSDSGMAVGNQPQHF. The DNA of the CDR3 is TGTGCCAGCAGCTCTTCGGACAGCGGTATGGCTGTTGGCAATCAGCCCCAGCATTTT. Drawing the rest from reference TRBV7-9 and TRBJ1-5, the complete variable domain is DTGVSQNPRHKITKRGQNVTFRCDPISEHNRLYWYRQTLGQGPEFLTYFQNEAQLEKSRLLSDRFSAERPKGSFSTLEIQRTEQGDSAMYLCASSSSDSGMAVGNQPQHFGDGTRLSIL.

The chain links TRBV7-9 to TRBJ1-3; D gene unclear. V lost 4 bases to trimming and J lost 8 bases, with 18 bases between them. This CDR3 has 15 amino acids. CDR1 SEHNR and CDR2 FQNEAQ come from the germline V gene (reference sequence). The chain's CDR3 is CASSSPTELGDTIYF. The CDR3 nucleotides read TGTGCCAGCAGCTCCCCCACAGAACTCGGGGACACCATATATTTT.

The rearrangement joins TRBV5-1 to TRBJ2-2; possibly TRBD1 for D (6 bases). The germline V and J ends were trimmed by 0 bases and 5 bases, with 11 bases remaining between them. Germline CDR1 is SGHRS and CDR2 is YFSETQ. The CDR3 totals 15 residues. CDR3 protein: CASSLGQGKTGELFF. CDR3 sequence (DNA): TGCGCCAGCAGCTTGGGGCAGGGGAAAACCGGGGAGCTGTTTTTT.

The table lists this clone with a count of one. The rearrangement links TRBV5-8 to TRBJ1-4; 7 bases line up with TRBD1. Per germline, CDR1 SGHTS and CDR2 YDEGEE. V was pared by 2 bases and J by 8 bases, with 21 bases of the junction left unmatched. This CDR3 has 19 residues. The CDR3 DNA reads TGTGCCAGCAGCTTACATGGTTTTGAGACAGGGCGGGATCAGGAAAAACTGTTTTTT. Translated: CASSLHGFETGRDQEKLFF.

The chain links TRBV4-2 to TRBJ2-7, with TRBD1 as a possible D gene (8 bases). Trimming removed 5 bases from V and 4 bases from J, with 21 bases in between. Germline-derived CDR1 and CDR2 are LGHNA and YNFKEQ. This CDR3 is built from 16 residues. This chain's CDR3 is CASSSQTDRGGYEQYF. CDR3 bases: TGTGCCAGCAGCTCCCAAACCGACAGGGGAGGGTACGAGCAGTACTTC.

The chain combines TRBV14 with TRBJ2-7; TRBD2 might be the D (6 bases). The CDR3 has 14 residues. CDR1 and CDR2 from the germline V gene are SGHDN and FVKESK. Trimming took off 4 bases at V and 8 bases at J, with 18 bases between the two ends. The CDR3 spells CASSRSRPGLKQYF. The CDR3 DNA reads TGTGCCAGCAGCCGAAGCCGACCGGGACTCAAGCAGTACTTC.

This clone was seen only a few times. CDR3 sequence (DNA): TGTGCCAGCAGGACAGGGGATGCCTATAATTCACCCCTCCACTTT. Encoded protein: CASRTGDAYNSPLHF. J is TRBJ1-6 and V is TRBV2; 8 nucleotides match TRBD1. Per germline, CDR1 SNHLY and CDR2 FYNNEI. This CDR3 contains 15 residues. Trimming took 6 bases from V and 2 from J; bases not matched to a gene: 3.

The CDR3 loop reads CASRSTGTSNEQFF. The DNA for the CDR3 is TGTGCCAGCAGATCCACCGGGACTAGCAATGAGCAGTTCTTC. The J gene is TRBJ2-1, the V gene TRBV7-9; 8 bases are a match to TRBD2. Germline V gene data show CDR1 as SEHNR and CDR2 as FQNEAQ (reference sequence). Trimming removed 6 bases from V and 6 bases from J; junction bases left unmatched: 7. The CDR3 runs to 14 residues.

This chain uses TRBV24-1 with TRBJ1-5, with D unclear. Trimming took off 7 bases at V and 4 bases at J, with 13 bases between the two ends. CDR1 and CDR2 (germline): KGHDR, SFDVKD. The CDR3 loop spans 14 amino acids. The DNA for the CDR3 is TGTGCCACCAGCGACCCCGGAGGGAATCAGCCCCAGCATTTT. Translated, it gives CATSDPGGNQPQHF.

As for this clone: Different DNA sequences within this sample yield the same CDR3. V gene TRBV19 combines with J gene TRBJ2-7; 9 bases match TRBD1. The CDR3 has 15 residues. Looked up from germline, CDR1 is LNHDA and CDR2 is SQIVND (reference sequence). J was trimmed by 2 bases and V by 1 base; bases with no gene match: 3. The CDR3 reads CASSIAGTGTYEQYF. The CDR3 DNA reads as TGTGCCAGTAGTATAGCCGGGACAGGGACCTACGAGCAGTACTTC.

Only one count was recorded for this clone. At one boundary the junction diverges from the germline segment, which might be a read error. CDR3 nucleotides: TGTGCTAGCAGCTTAGGCCCTTACAACTCCGGGACAGGGGGCGGAGGAAACACCATATATTTT. Its protein is CASSLGPYNSGTGGGGNTIYF. The rearrangement uses TRBV7-7 and TRBJ1-3, with 12 bases that match TRBD1. The CDR3 length is 21 residues. In germline, CDR1 is SSHAT, CDR2 FNYEAQ (reference sequence).

The CDR3 region has the DNA TGTGCCAGCAGCGTAAGGGGCGGCGATACCGGGGAGCTGTTTTTT. It is translated as CASSVRGGDTGELFF. V and J are TRBV9 and TRBJ2-2; maybe TRBD1 (5 bases). CDR1 and CDR2 from the germline V gene are SGDLS and YYNGEE. CDR3 length: 15 amino acids. The germline V and J ends were trimmed by 1 base and 5 bases, with 12 bases remaining between them. Full variable domain (missing parts from reference TRBV9 and TRBJ2-2): DSGVTQTPKHLITATGQRVTLRCSPRSGDLSVYWYQQSLDQGLQFLIQYYNGEERAKGNILERFSAQQFPDLHSELNLSSLELGDSALYFCASSVRGGDTGELFFGEGSRLTVL.